This section outlines one T cell receptor beta chain sequence together with its context. The antigen is undetermined. The data originate from a study of PD-1 blockade in mismatch repair-deficient tumors. Across the whole study: Patients had approximately 13 mismatch repair-deficient cancer types, all previously treated and progressing. Study-level points and caveats: Tumor-resident clones, often absent from pretreatment blood, expanded after pembrolizumab and then contracted.

PCR or immunohistochemistry showed mismatch repair deficiency in every enrolled patient. TCR sequencing covered a few patients who responded to pembrolizumab. The repertoire was sequenced with immunoSEQ multiplex PCR; TCRdb's copy has only in-frame clones and lacks some. The table includes over 30,000 clones, around 80% detected once. The V segment lost 0 bases and the J segment 1 base; nucleotides outside the gene matches: 9. This CDR3 contains 17 residues. Looked up from germline, CDR1 is SGHRS and CDR2 is YFSETQ. Sequences were derived from PBMCs, sampled roughly 6 weeks after starting pembrolizumab. The receptor's source is an adult with mismatch repair-deficient cancer. V and J are TRBV5-1 and TRBJ1-1; TRBD1 matches 7 bases. The CDR3 reads CASSLATGVSWNTEAFF. CDR3 coding DNA: TGCGCCAGCAGCTTGGCTACAGGGGTCTCGTGGAACACTGAAGCTTTCTTT.